This TCR beta chain was retrieved from a study of memory CD4+ T cells and cytomegalovirus serostatus. On the study more broadly: Of the healthy Belgian adults, several were CMV seropositive and fewer than 30 seronegative.

The sort gate was single viable CD3+CD4+CD8-CD45RO+ cells for memory CD4+ T cells. After thawing, CD4+ T cells were positively selected. Per the authors' pipeline: After removing out-of-frame reads, 2.3 million or so distinct TCRbeta sequences remained. Sequencing used immunoSEQ multiplex PCR; TCRdb keeps in-frame clones, though not all of them. Clone size and V and J calls were adopted from that table, with D and trimming inferred from the DNA. The data show 65,000 to 95,000 clones, 65% to 85% seen once. CDR3 length equals 15 residues. V was pared by 2 bases and J by 1 base, with 15 bases between. Germline CDR1 GTSNPN, CDR2 SVGIG (reference sequence). Study-wide points: Each of approximately 70 CMV-associated TCRbeta sequences occurred in one to five individuals.

Remarks on this clone: Its antigen is as yet unknown.

This sequence originates from an adult in good health and CMV-seronegative. Specimen: memory CD4+ T cells from blood. The J gene is TRBJ2-7, the V gene TRBV30; D may be TRBD1 (6 bases). The CDR3: CAWSPRDKLSYEQYF. CDR3 bases: TGTGCCTGGAGTCCAAGGGACAAACTGTCCTACGAGCAGTACTTC.